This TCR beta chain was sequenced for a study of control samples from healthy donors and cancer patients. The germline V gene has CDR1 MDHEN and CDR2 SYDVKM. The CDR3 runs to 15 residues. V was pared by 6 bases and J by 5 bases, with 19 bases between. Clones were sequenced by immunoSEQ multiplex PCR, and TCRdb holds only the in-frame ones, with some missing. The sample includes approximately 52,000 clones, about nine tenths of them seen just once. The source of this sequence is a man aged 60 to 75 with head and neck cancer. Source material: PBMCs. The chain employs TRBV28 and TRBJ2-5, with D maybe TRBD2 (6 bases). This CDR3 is CASSVGTSMGETQYF. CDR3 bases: TGTGCCAGCAGCGTAGGGACTTCCATGGGGGAGACCCAGTACTTC.